A selection of T cell receptor beta chains follows, all from one sample in a study of shared clonotypes between healthy human individuals. Assay: immunoSEQ multiplex PCR; the TCRdb copy retains only in-frame clones and omits some. The data show some 1,400,000 clones, roughly 96% seen once. Sequencing input: naive CD4+ T cells sorted from blood. The receptors come from a man aged 25 to 40 in good health. Each CDR3 is given with its conserved first and last residue. A D gene is named only where the DNA matches it firmly. Size is omitted from some rows. Given values are once, few, many or a class for expanded clones.

clone_size j_call v_call d_call cdr3_nt cdr3_aa
- TRBJ2-1 TRBV9 - TGTGCCAGCAGCGTAGGAGGTGGGCGGGCCACCTACAATGAGCAGTTCTTC CASSVGGGRATYNEQFF
- TRBJ2-3 TRBV5-4 - TGTGCCAGCAGCTTGGAGTTCACAGATACGCAGTATTTT CASSLEFTDTQYF
- TRBJ2-7 TRBV6-5 TRBD2 TGTGCCAGCAGTTACTCCCCGGGAGGCTGGGGCGAGCAGTACTTC CASSYSPGGWGEQYF
- TRBJ2-6 TRBV18 - TGTGCCAGCTCATTTAAGGGTCCCTCTGGGGCCAACGTCCTGACTTTC CASSFKGPSGANVLTF
- TRBJ2-7 TRBV30 TRBD2 TGTGCCTGGAGTAAGGGACTAGCGGGAATTATTTTGTACGAGCAGTACTTC CAWSKGLAGIILYEQYF
- TRBJ2-5 TRBV18 - TGTGCCAGCTCACCAACCGGGACCCAAGAGACCCAGTACTTC CASSPTGTQETQYF
once TRBJ1-1 TRBV5-1 - TGCGTCAGCAGCGGGGGCAGTAAAGCTTTCTTT CVSSGGSKAFF
- TRBJ2-5 TRBV19 - TGTGCCAGTAGTATAGAACTAGGCCGTGAGACCCAGTACTTC CASSIELGRETQYF
- TRBJ2-7 TRBV6-1 TRBD1 TGTGCCAGCAGCCGACAGGGAAATTCCTACGAGCAGTACTTC CASSRQGNSYEQYF
once TRBJ2-7 TRBV10-3 - TGTGCCATCAGTGAGTTCCCCTCCTACGAGCAGTACTTC CAISEFPSYEQYF
- TRBJ1-5 TRBV7-8 - TGTGCCAGCAGCTTAGCTGGACAGCTCAACACCCCAAATCAGCCCCAGCATTTT CASSLAGQLNTPNQPQHF
- TRBJ2-7 TRBV11-2 TRBD2 TGTGCCAGCAGTTCTTATCTCGGGAGGAATTACGAGCAGTACTTC CASSSYLGRNYEQYF
- TRBJ2-2 TRBV27 - TGTGCCAGCAGACCAGGGTTGAACACCGGGGAGCTGTTTTTT CASRPGLNTGELFF
- TRBJ2-2 TRBV27 - TGTGCCAGCAGCCGGCAGGGCTCCGGGGAGCTGTTTTTT CASSRQGSGELFF
- TRBJ1-1 TRBV19 - TGTGCCAGTAGTACACAGTTGAACACTGAAGCTTTCTTT CASSTQLNTEAFF
- TRBJ2-3 TRBV7-6 - TGTGCCAGCTATGAAGGGGATACGCAGTATTTT CASYEGDTQYF
- TRBJ2-7 TRBV5-1 - TGCGCCAGTCAGCTTGTACAGGGTAACGGCGAGCAGTACTTC CASQLVQGNGEQYF
- TRBJ2-7 TRBV20-1 - TGCAGTGCTAGAGTGGTGTACGAGCAGTACTTC CSARVVYEQYF
- TRBJ1-5 TRBV5-8 TRBD1 TGTGCCAGCAATCTTGGGACAGTGAAAAATCAGCCCCAGCATTTT CASNLGTVKNQPQHF
- TRBJ2-5 TRBV5-4 TRBD2 TGTGCCAGCAGCGCACAGACCGGGACCCGGGGGGACCAGTACTTC CASSAQTGTRGDQYF
- TRBJ2-6 TRBV5-1 TRBD1 TGCGCCAGCAGCTTGTGGACAGGGGGCTCTGGGGCCAACGTCCTGACTTTC CASSLWTGGSGANVLTF
- TRBJ2-3 TRBV15 - TGTGCCACCAGCAGGATAGAGAGCACAGATACGCAGTATTTT CATSRIESTDTQYF
- TRBJ2-3 TRBV28 - TGTGCCAGCTCGGGGGATACGCAGTATTTT CASSGDTQYF
- TRBJ2-7 TRBV18 - TGTGCCAGCTCTTCGGCCGTGGGGCTCTCCTACGAGCAGTACTTC CASSSAVGLSYEQYF
- TRBJ1-2 TRBV7-9 - TGTGCCAGCAGCCCCGGAGGGGGGGTCGGCTACACCTTC CASSPGGGVGYTF
- TRBJ2-7 TRBV25-1 - TGTGCCAGCAGCAGGGGATACGAGCAGTACTTC CASSRGYEQYF
once TRBJ2-7 TRBV5-6 - TGTGCCAGCAGCTTGCAGACCCGCGGGGTCGGGGACGAGCAGTACTTC CASSLQTRGVGDEQYF
- TRBJ2-5 TRBV9 - TGTGCCAGCAGCGTAGTTGCAGACTACCAAGAGACCCAGTACTTC CASSVVADYQETQYF
- TRBJ2-2 TRBV7-9 - TGTGCCAGCAGCTTACTAGCTGGCGGGGAGCTGTTTTTT CASSLLAGGELFF
few TRBJ2-5 TRBV29-1 TRBD2 TGCAGCGTCCGCACGGGGGGAGAGACCCAGTACTTC CSVRTGGETQYF
- TRBJ1-2 TRBV7-9 TRBD1 TGTGCCAGCAGCCCCAAGGGACAGTACTATGGCTACACCTTC CASSPKGQYYGYTF
- TRBJ2-1 TRBV6-5 TRBD1 TGTGCCAGCTTACCGGGACAGGGAGACGAGCAGTTCTTC CASLPGQGDEQFF
- TRBJ2-1 TRBV5-8 - TGTGCCAGCAGCTCGGGCCCCACACGGGATGAGCAGTTCTTC CASSSGPTRDEQFF
- TRBJ1-4 TRBV27 - TGTGCCAGCAGTTCAGCACCAGGCGACCACTATGAAAAACTGTTTTTT CASSSAPGDHYEKLFF
- TRBJ2-1 TRBV4-2 TRBD2 TGTGCCAGCAGCCAGGAGCTAGCGGGAGGGCCTTACAATGAGCAGTTCTTC CASSQELAGGPYNEQFF
- TRBJ2-2 TRBV18 TRBD1 TGTGCCAGCTCTGACGGGACAGGGATGGACGGGGAGCTGTTTTTT CASSDGTGMDGELFF
- TRBJ2-1 TRBV12-2 - TGTGCAAGTCGCTTAGCGCGGGCTAGCGGGAGACTTGTAAGGTCCTACAATGAGCAGTTCTTC CASRLARASGRLVRSYNEQFF
- TRBJ2-1 TRBV5-1 - TGCGCCAGCAGTTCTATAGCGGCAGTACTTTACAATGAGCAGTTCTTC CASSSIAAVLYNEQFF
- TRBJ2-7 TRBV5-1 TRBD2 TGCGCCAGCCGGGAGGCCACGGATTCCTACGAGCAGTACTTC CASREATDSYEQYF
- TRBJ2-1 TRBV7-9 - TGTGCCAGCAGCCTACCGTTCCGGGGGGAGCAGTTCTTC CASSLPFRGEQFF
- TRBJ2-7 TRBV28 - TGTGCCGCCACAAGCAGGGACGAGCAGTACTTC CAATSRDEQYF
- TRBJ1-2 TRBV18 TRBD1 TGTGCCAGCTCCCTACTCGGAATGACAGGGGACAAGGGCTACACCTTC CASSLLGMTGDKGYTF
- TRBJ1-2 TRBV9 - TGTGCCAGCAGCTCAAATCCTAGACTAATACCGGGAGATGGCTACACCTTC CASSSNPRLIPGDGYTF
- TRBJ1-1 TRBV18 - TGTGCCAGTGGGGCCGAACAGAACACTGAAGCTTTCTTT CASGAEQNTEAFF
- TRBJ2-3 TRBV5-3 TRBD2 TGTGCCAGAAGCTTGTTTAGCGGGAGTACAGATACGCAGTATTTT CARSLFSGSTDTQYF
- TRBJ2-1 TRBV7-2 - TGTGCCAGCAGCTTATACCCTTCTCGGGCCAATGAGCAGTTCTTC CASSLYPSRANEQFF